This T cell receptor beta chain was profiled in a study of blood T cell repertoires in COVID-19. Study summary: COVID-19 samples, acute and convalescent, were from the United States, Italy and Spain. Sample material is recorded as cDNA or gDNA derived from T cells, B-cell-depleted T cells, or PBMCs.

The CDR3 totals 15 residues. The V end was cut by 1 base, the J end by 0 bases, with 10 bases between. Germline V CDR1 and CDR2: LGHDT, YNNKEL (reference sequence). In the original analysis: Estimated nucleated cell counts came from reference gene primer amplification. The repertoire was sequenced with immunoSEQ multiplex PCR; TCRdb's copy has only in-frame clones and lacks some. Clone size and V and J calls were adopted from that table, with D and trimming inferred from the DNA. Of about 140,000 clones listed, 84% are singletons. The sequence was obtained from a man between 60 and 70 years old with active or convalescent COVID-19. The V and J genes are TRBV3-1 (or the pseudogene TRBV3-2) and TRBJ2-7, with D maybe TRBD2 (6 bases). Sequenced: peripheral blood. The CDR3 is CASSQVRESSYEQYV. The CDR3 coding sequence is TGTGCCAGCAGCCAAGTCCGGGAGAGCTCCTACGAGCAGTACGTC.